This TCR beta chain was profiled in a study of sequential checkpoint blockade in melanoma. The method was immunoSEQ multiplex PCR; TCRdb's version includes in-frame clones alone and lacks a portion of them. In the table there are under 45,000 clones, 70% to 90% of which are singletons. This sample's treatment: randomized to nivolumab then ipilimumab (arm A) or the reverse (arm B). CDR3 length: 12 amino acids. CDR1 MNHNS and CDR2 SASEGT come from the germline V gene. V was trimmed by 5 bases and J by 3 bases, leaving 8 bases between them. The receptor was derived from a human donor with melanoma. The chain has TRBV6-1 and TRBJ2-7, with no clear D. This sample comprised CD8+ T cells sorted from blood (inferred from file names), obtained from a patient given nivolumab and ipilimumab in sequence. DNA for the CDR3: TGTGCCAGCAGTCGTGACATCTACGAGCAGTACTTC. It translates to CASSRDIYEQYF.